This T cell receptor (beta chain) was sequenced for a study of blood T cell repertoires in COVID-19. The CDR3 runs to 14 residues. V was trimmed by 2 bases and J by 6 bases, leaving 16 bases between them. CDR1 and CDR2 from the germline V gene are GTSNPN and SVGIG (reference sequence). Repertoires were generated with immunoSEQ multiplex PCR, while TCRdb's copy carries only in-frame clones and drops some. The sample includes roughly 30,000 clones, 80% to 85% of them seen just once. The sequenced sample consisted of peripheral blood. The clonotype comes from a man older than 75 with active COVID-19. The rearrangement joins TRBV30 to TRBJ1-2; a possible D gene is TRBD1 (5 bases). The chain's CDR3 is CAWSRGVSGDGYTF. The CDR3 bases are TGTGCCTGGAGTCGGGGGGTAAGCGGGGATGGCTACACCTTC. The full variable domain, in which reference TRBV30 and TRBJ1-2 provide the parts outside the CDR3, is SQTIHQWPATLVQPVGSPLSLECTVEGTSNPNLYWYRQAAGRGLQLLFYSVGIGQISSEVPQNLSASRPQDRQFILSSKKLLLSDSGFYLCAWSRGVSGDGYTFGSGTRLTVV.